The clone carrying this T cell receptor (beta chain) has at least ten counts. This sample stems from a study of T cells in Graves' hyperthyroidism and ophthalmopathy. Newly diagnosed hyperthyroidism patients aged 18 to 65 years had disease lasting under 2 months. Uncontrolled infection, other autoimmune disease, pregnancy or lactation barred patients from enrollment. Amplification of TCR beta CDR3 regions used RNA as the template. First-round RT-PCR with HTBI primers amplified the TCR CDR3 region. TCRdb itself ran the multiplex PCR reads through MiXCR, one entry per CDR3 protein. The sample contains 250,000 to 300,000 distinct CDR3 sequences, 13% of which appear only once. The receptor was derived from a woman in her thirties with Graves' hyperthyroidism that later progressed to Graves' ophthalmopathy. Material: blood.

Here the CDR3 DNA reads TGCAGTGCTACCCCACTAGCGGGAGTCATCGATGAGCAGTTCTTC. It specifies CSATPLAGVIDEQFF. J is TRBJ2-1 and V is TRBV20-1, with 11 positions matching TRBD2. V shed 4 bases, J shed 8 bases, and the junction held 10 bases outside the gene matches. Germline CDR1 and CDR2: DFQATT and SNEGSKA (reference sequence). CDR3 size: 15 residues.